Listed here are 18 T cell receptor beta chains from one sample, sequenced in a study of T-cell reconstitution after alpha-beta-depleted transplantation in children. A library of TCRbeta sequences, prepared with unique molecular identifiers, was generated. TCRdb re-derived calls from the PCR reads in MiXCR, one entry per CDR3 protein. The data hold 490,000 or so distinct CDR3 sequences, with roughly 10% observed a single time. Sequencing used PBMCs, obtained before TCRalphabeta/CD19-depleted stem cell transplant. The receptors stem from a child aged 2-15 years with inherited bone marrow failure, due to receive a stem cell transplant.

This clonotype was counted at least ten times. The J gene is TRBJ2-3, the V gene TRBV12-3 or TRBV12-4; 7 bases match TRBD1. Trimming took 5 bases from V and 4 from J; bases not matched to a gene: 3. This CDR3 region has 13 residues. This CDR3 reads CASSHRGSDTQYF. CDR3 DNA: TGTGCCAGCAGTCACAGGGGTTCAGATACGCAGTATTTT.

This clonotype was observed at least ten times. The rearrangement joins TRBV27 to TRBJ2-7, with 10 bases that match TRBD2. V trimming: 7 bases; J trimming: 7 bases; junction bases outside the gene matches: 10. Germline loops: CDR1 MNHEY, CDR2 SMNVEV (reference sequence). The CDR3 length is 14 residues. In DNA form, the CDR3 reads TGTGCCAGCAATCCCCTAGCGGGAGAGGGAGAGCAGTACTTC. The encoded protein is CASNPLAGEGEQYF.

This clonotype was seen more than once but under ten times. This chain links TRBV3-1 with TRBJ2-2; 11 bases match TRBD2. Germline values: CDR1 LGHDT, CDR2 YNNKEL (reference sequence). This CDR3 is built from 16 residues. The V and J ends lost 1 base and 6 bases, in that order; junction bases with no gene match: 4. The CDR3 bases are TGTGCCAGCAGCCAAGCCGGGACTAGCGGATCCGGGGAGCTGTTTTTT. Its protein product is CASSQAGTSGSGELFF.

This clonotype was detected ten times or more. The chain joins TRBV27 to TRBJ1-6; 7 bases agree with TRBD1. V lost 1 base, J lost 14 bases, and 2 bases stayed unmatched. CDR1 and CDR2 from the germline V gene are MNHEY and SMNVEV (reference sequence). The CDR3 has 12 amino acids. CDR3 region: CASSLLGQALHF. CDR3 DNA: TGTGCCAGCAGTTTATTAGGACAGGCCCTCCACTTT.

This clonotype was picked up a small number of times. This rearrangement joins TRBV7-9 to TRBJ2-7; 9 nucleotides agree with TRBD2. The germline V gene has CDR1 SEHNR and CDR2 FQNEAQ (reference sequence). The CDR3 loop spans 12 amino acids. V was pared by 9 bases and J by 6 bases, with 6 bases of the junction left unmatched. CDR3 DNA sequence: TGTGCCAGTGTAGCGGGAGCCGGCGAGCAGTACTTC. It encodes CASVAGAGEQYF.

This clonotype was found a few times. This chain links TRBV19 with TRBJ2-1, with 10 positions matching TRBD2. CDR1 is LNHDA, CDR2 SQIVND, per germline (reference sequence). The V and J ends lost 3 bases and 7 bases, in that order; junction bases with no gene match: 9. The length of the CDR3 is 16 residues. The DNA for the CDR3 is TGTGCCAGTAGTATTACGCTAGCGGGAGTAGGGAATGAGCAGTTCTTC. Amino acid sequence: CASSITLAGVGNEQFF.

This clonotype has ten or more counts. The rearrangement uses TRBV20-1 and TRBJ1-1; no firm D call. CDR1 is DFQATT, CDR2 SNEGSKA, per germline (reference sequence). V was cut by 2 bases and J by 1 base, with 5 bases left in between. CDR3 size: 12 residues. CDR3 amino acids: CSARRSNTEAFF. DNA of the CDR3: TGCAGTGCTAGAAGGTCGAACACTGAAGCTTTCTTT.

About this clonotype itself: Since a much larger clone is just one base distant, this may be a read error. The CDR3, as DNA: TGTGCCAGCAGCCCGCCCCCAGACTTAGCGGGCTCCTACAATGAGCAGTTCTTC. Protein: CASSPPPDLAGSYNEQFF. This sequence joins TRBV3-1 and TRBJ2-1; 7 nucleotides agree with TRBD2. CDR1 and CDR2 (germline): LGHDT, YNNKEL (reference sequence). The CDR3 runs 18 residues. Trimming at V came to 4 bases and at J to 0 bases, leaving 12 bases not matched to a gene.

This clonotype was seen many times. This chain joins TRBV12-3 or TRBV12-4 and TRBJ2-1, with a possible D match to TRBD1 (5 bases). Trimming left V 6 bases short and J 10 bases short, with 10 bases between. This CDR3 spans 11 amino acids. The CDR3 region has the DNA TGTGCCAGCAGGGGGCTTGACGAGCAGTTCTTC. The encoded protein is CASRGLDEQFF.

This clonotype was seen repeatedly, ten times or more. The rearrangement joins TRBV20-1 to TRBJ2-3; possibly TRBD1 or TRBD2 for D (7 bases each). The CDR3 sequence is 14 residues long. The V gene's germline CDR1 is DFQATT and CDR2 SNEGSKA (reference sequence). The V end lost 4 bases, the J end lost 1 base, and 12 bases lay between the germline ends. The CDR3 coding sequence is TGCAGTGCTAACCCAGGGGGGGGCACAGATACGCAGTATTTT. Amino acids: CSANPGGGTDTQYF.

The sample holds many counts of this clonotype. CDR3 protein: CASGPGQGLSGNTIYF. The CDR3, as DNA: TGTGCCAGCGGCCCGGGACAGGGCCTATCTGGAAACACCATATATTTT. J is TRBJ1-3 and V is TRBV12-3 or TRBV12-4, with 9 positions matching TRBD1. This CDR3 has 16 amino acids. J was trimmed by 1 base and V by 8 bases; bases with no gene match: 9.

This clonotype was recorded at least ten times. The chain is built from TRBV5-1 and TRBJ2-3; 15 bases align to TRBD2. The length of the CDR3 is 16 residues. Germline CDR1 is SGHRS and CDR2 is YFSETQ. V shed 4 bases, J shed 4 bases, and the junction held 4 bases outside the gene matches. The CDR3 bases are TGCGCCAGCAGCGGACTAGCGGGAGGGCCCGCAGATACGCAGTATTTT. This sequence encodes CASSGLAGGPADTQYF.

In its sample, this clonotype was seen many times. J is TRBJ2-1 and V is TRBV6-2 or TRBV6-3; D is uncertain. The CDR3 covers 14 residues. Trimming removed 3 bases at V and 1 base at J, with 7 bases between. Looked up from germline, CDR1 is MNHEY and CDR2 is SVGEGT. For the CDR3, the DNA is TGTGCCAGCAGTTATGAGTGGTCCTACAATGAGCAGTTCTTC. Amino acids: CASSYEWSYNEQFF.

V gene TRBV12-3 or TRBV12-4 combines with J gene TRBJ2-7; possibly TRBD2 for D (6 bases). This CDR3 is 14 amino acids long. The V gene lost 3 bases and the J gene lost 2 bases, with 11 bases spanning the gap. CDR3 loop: CASSFDGSTYEQYF. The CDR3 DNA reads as TGTGCCAGCAGTTTTGACGGGAGCACCTACGAGCAGTACTTC.

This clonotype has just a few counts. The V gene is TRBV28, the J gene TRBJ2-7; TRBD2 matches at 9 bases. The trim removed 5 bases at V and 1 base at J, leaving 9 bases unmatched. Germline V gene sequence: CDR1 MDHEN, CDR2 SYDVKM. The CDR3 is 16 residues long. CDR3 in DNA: TGTGCCAGCAGTCCAAATAGCGGGAGTAGGTCCTACGAGCAGTACTTC. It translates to CASSPNSGSRSYEQYF.

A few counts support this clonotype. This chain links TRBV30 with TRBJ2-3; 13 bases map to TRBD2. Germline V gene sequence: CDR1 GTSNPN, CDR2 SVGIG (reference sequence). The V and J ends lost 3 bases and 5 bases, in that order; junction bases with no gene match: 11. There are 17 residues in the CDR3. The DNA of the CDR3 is TGTGCCTGGAGCCCCCTGGGACTAGCGGGACGGGGAGATACGCAGTATTTT. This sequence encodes CAWSPLGLAGRGDTQYF.

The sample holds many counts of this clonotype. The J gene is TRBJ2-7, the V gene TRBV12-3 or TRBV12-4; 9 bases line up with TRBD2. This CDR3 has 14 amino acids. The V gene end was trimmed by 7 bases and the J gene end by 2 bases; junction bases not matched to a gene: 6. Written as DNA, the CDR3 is TGTGCCAGCACCCGGACTAGCGAGACCTACGAGCAGTACTTC. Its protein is CASTRTSETYEQYF.

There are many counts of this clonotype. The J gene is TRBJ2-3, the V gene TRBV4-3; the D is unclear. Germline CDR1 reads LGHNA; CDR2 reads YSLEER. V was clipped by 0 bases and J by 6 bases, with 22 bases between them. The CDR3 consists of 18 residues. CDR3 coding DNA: TGCGCCAGCAGCCAAGAAGTGAAAGACGTCCGCCGGGTCGATACGCAGTATTTT. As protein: CASSQEVKDVRRVDTQYF.